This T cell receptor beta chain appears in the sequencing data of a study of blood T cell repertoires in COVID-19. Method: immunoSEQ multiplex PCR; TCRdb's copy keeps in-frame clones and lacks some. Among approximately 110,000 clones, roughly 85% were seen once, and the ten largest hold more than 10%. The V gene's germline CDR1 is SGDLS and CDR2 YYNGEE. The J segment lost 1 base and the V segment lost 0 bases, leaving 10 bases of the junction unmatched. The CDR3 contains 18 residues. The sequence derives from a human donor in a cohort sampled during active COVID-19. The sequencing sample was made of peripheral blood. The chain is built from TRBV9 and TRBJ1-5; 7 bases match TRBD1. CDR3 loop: CASSVEGAVTLSNQPQHF. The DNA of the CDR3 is TGTGCCAGCAGCGTAGAGGGGGCCGTTACCCTCAGCAATCAGCCCCAGCATTTT.